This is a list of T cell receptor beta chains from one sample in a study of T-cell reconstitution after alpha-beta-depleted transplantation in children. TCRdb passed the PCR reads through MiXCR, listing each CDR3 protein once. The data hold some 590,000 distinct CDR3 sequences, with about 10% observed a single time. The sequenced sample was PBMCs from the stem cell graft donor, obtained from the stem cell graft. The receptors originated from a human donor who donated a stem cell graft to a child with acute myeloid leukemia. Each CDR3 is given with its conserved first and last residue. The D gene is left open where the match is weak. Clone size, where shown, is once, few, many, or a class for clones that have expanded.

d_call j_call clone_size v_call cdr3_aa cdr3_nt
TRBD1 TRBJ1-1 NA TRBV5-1 CASSTDRQGLDEAFF TGCGCCAGCAGCACGGACCGACAGGGGCTGGATGAAGCTTTCTTT
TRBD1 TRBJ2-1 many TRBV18 CASSPGTANNEQFF TGTGCCAGCTCCCCCGGGACAGCAAACAATGAGCAGTTCTTC
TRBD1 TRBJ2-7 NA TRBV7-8 CASSLTGTGYYEQYF TGTGCCAGCAGCTTGACCGGGACAGGTTACTACGAGCAGTACTTC
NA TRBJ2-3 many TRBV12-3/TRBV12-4 CASYTVDAGDTQYF TGTGCCAGCTACACGGTGGACGCGGGAGATACGCAGTATTTT
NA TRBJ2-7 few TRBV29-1 CSVRQSAGNYEQYF TGCAGCGTACGGCAGTCGGCCGGAAACTACGAGCAGTACTTC
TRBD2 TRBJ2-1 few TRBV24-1 CATSDLQLAGGEQFF TGTGCCACCAGTGATTTGCAACTAGCGGGAGGTGAGCAGTTCTTC
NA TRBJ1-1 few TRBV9 CASSQGLGDFQYAFF TGTGCCAGCAGCCAAGGTCTGGGGGACTTCCAGTACGCTTTCTTT
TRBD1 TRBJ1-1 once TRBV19 CASLMAGTGGTEAFF TGTGCCAGTTTAATGGCCGGGACAGGGGGCACTGAAGCTTTCTTT
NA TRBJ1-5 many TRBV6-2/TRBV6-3 CASSDRINQPQHF TGTGCCAGCAGTGACAGGATCAATCAGCCCCAGCATTTT
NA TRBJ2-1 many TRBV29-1 CSVLLAVYNEQFF TGCAGCGTGCTACTAGCAGTTTACAATGAGCAGTTCTTC
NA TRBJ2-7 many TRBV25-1 CASSGDRLPSYEQYF TGTGCCAGCAGTGGTGACAGGCTTCCCTCCTACGAGCAGTACTTC
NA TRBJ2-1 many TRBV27 CASSLVAQSNEQFF TGTGCCAGCAGTTTAGTAGCGCAATCCAATGAGCAGTTCTTC
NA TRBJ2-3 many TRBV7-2 CASSLAVRGDTQYF TGTGCCAGCAGCTTAGCGGTCCGCGGAGATACGCAGTATTTT
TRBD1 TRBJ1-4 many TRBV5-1 CASARGQGAFGEKLFF TGCGCCAGCGCCCGGGGACAGGGGGCGTTTGGCGAAAAACTGTTTTTT
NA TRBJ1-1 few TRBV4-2 CASSQATEGYTEAFF TGTGCCAGCAGCCAAGCGACAGAGGGGTACACTGAAGCTTTCTTT
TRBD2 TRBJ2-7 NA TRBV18 CASSQGTSELYEQYF TGTGCCAGCTCACAAGGGACTAGCGAGCTCTACGAGCAGTACTTC
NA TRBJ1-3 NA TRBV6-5 CASSYRVSSGNTIYF TGTGCCAGCAGTTACCGGGTCAGTTCTGGAAACACCATATATTTT
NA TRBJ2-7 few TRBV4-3 CASSQDNGEEQYF TGCGCCAGCAGCCAAGATAACGGGGAAGAGCAGTACTTC
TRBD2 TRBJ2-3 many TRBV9 CASSLGLAGGSTDTQYF TGTGCCAGCAGCCTCGGACTAGCGGGAGGTAGCACAGATACGCAGTATTTT
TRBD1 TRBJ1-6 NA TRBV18 CASSPRTGTDSPLHF TGTGCCAGCTCACCGAGGACAGGAACGGATTCACCCCTCCACTTT
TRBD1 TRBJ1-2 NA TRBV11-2 CASSFYLPGQGTTNYGYTF TGTGCCAGCAGCTTTTACTTACCGGGACAGGGGACTACTAACTATGGCTACACCTTC
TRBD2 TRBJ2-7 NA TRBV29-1 CSVENRRSTSGSYEQYF TGCAGCGTTGAGAACCGGCGCTCGACTAGCGGGAGCTACGAGCAGTACTTC
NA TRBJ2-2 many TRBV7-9 CASSPIKNGELFF TGTGCCAGCAGCCCGATAAAGAACGGGGAGCTGTTTTTT